This T cell receptor (beta chain) was recorded in a study of T cell repertoires in cytomegalovirus infection. Notes on the study in general: HLA-C-restricted CMV-specific TCR beta clonotypes were dominant in the ex vivo response.

One entry per CDR3 protein, called by TCRdb with MiXCR from the reads. Found here are hundreds of thousands of distinct CDR3 sequences, roughly 30% of them singletons; the top ten hold around 15%. This clonotype has only a few counts. The antigen is unknown. The CDR3 is 17 residues long. CDR1 DFQATT and CDR2 SNEGSKA come from the germline V gene (reference sequence). V lost 6 bases, J lost 2 bases, and 15 bases stayed unmatched. Sequencing used PBMCs. The clonotype comes from a human donor in good health (CMV status not recorded). Some clones in this sample may be carry-over from other donors' samples. This sequence joins TRBV20-1 and TRBJ2-2, with 7 nucleotides matching TRBD2. The CDR3 spells CSAENRIAGYNTGELFF. The CDR3 DNA reads TGCAGTGCCGAAAATCGAATAGCGGGTTATAACACCGGGGAGCTGTTTTTT.